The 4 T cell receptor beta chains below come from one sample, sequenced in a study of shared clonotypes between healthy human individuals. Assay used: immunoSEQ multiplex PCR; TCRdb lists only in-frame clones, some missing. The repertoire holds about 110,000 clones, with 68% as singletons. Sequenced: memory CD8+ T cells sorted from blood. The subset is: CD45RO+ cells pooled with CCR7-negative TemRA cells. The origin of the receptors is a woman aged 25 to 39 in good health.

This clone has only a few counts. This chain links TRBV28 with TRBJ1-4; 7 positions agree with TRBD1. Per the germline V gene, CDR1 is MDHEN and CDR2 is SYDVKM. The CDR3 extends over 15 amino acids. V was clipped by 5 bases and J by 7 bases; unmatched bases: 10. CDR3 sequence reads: CASSPTRGGSEKLFF. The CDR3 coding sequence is TGTGCCAGCAGTCCGACCAGGGGGGGGAGTGAAAAACTGTTTTTT.

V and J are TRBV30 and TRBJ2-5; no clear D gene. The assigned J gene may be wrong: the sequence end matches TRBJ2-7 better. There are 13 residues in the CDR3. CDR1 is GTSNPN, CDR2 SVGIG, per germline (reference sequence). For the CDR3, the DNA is TGTGCCTGGAACTTAGGTCCCGGATACGAGCAGTACTTC. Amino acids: CAWNLGPGYEQYF.

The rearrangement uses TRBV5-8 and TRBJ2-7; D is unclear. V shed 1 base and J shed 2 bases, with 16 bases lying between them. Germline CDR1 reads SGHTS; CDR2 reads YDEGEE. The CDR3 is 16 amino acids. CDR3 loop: CASSLNFVLPTYEQYF. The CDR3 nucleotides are TGTGCCAGCAGCTTGAATTTTGTACTGCCGACCTACGAGCAGTACTTC.

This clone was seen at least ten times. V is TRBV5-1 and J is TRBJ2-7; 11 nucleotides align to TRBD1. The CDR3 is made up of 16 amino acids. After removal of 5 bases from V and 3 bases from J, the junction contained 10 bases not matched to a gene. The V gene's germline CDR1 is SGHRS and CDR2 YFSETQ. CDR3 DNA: TGCGCCAGCAGGTATGACCGGGACAGGGGGAACTACGAGCAGTACTTC. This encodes CASRYDRDRGNYEQYF.